The rows below give T cell receptor beta chains drawn from one sample of a study of control samples from healthy donors and cancer patients. The data were produced by immunoSEQ multiplex PCR, yet TCRdb's version contains in-frame clones alone and is incomplete. Altogether 75,000 to 95,000 clones are present, roughly 93% being singletons, with the ten largest covering approximately 1.5%. Sequences were obtained from blood. All receptors derive from a woman aged 25 to 39 in good health. The CDR3 runs from the conserved cysteine through the conserved F or W. Each record gives: clone size, J gene, V gene, D gene, CDR3 protein, CDR3 DNA. D genes are given only for firm matches. Clone size is not always given. Where it is, it says once, few, many or a class for expanded clones.

abundance: NA
j_gene: TRBJ2-6
v_gene: TRBV29-1
d_gene: NA
CDR3aa: CSVGWGSGANVLTF
CDR3nt: TGCAGCGTTGGATGGGGGTCTGGGGCCAACGTCCTGACTTTC

abundance: NA
j_gene: TRBJ2-5
v_gene: TRBV5-1
d_gene: NA
CDR3aa: CASSEVRASSLETQYF
CDR3nt: TGCGCCAGCAGCGAGGTACGAGCGAGTTCATTGGAGACCCAGTACTTC

abundance: NA
j_gene: TRBJ1-2
v_gene: TRBV7-9
d_gene: NA
CDR3aa: CASSSGFSRNGYTF
CDR3nt: TGTGCCAGCAGCTCAGGGTTTTCGAGGAATGGCTACACCTTC

abundance: NA
j_gene: TRBJ2-5
v_gene: TRBV10-3
d_gene: TRBD2
CDR3aa: CAISGTVQRGLETQYF
CDR3nt: TGTGCCATCAGTGGGACGGTCCAGCGGGGGTTAGAGACCCAGTACTTC

abundance: NA
j_gene: TRBJ2-5
v_gene: TRBV18
d_gene: NA
CDR3aa: CASSPPHMSAETQYF
CDR3nt: TGTGCCAGCTCACCACCACATATGAGCGCAGAGACCCAGTACTTC

abundance: NA
j_gene: TRBJ2-3
v_gene: TRBV27
d_gene: NA
CDR3aa: CASSFWRGSTDTQYF
CDR3nt: TGTGCCAGCAGTTTTTGGAGGGGGAGCACAGATACGCAGTATTTT

abundance: once
j_gene: TRBJ1-2
v_gene: TRBV11-2
d_gene: TRBD1
CDR3aa: CASRRPGQGARNYGYTF
CDR3nt: TGTGCCAGCAGACGACCGGGACAGGGGGCGCGTAACTATGGCTACACCTTC

abundance: few
j_gene: TRBJ2-3
v_gene: TRBV6-2/TRBV6-3
d_gene: TRBD2
CDR3aa: CASSEGRGADTQYF
CDR3nt: TGTGCCAGCAGTGAGGGTCGGGGGGCAGATACGCAGTATTTT

abundance: once
j_gene: TRBJ1-2
v_gene: TRBV18
d_gene: NA
CDR3aa: CASSPPSGASNYGYTF
CDR3nt: TGTGCCAGCTCACCACCGTCGGGGGCCAGTAACTATGGCTACACCTTC

abundance: few
j_gene: TRBJ2-7
v_gene: TRBV10-1
d_gene: NA
CDR3aa: CASSESGRAEQYF
CDR3nt: TGCGCCAGCAGTGAATCGGGTAGGGCCGAGCAGTACTTC

abundance: NA
j_gene: TRBJ2-2
v_gene: TRBV11-1
d_gene: NA
CDR3aa: CASSRDRNTGELFF
CDR3nt: TGTGCCAGCAGCCGGGACCGTAACACCGGGGAGCTGTTTTTT

abundance: NA
j_gene: TRBJ2-5
v_gene: TRBV19
d_gene: NA
CDR3aa: CASSTSLDWGEETQYF
CDR3nt: TGTGCCAGTAGTACATCCCTGGACTGGGGGGAAGAGACCCAGTACTTC

abundance: NA
j_gene: TRBJ1-2
v_gene: TRBV7-3
d_gene: NA
CDR3aa: CASSLTITDRVYTF
CDR3nt: TGTGCCAGCAGCTTAACCATTACAGACAGAGTCTACACCTTC

abundance: NA
j_gene: TRBJ1-5
v_gene: TRBV5-1
d_gene: NA
CDR3aa: CASSLDSGSNQPQHF
CDR3nt: TGCGCCAGCAGCTTGGATTCGGGTAGCAATCAGCCCCAGCATTTT

abundance: NA
j_gene: TRBJ2-3
v_gene: TRBV7-2
d_gene: NA
CDR3aa: CATGGTLDTQYF
CDR3nt: TGTGCCACCGGCGGGACTCTAGATACGCAGTATTTT

abundance: NA
j_gene: TRBJ2-1
v_gene: TRBV24-1
d_gene: TRBD2
CDR3aa: CATSDRTSGSREQFF
CDR3nt: TGTGCCACCAGTGATCGGACTAGCGGGAGTCGTGAGCAGTTCTTC

abundance: NA
j_gene: TRBJ1-6
v_gene: TRBV6-5
d_gene: NA
CDR3aa: CASSYAKAVNSPLHF
CDR3nt: TGTGCCAGCAGTTATGCGAAGGCCGTCAATTCACCCCTCCACTTT

abundance: NA
j_gene: TRBJ1-5
v_gene: TRBV24-1
d_gene: NA
CDR3aa: CATSDLWTAFNQPQHF
CDR3nt: TGTGCCACCAGTGATTTGTGGACAGCTTTCAATCAGCCCCAGCATTTT

abundance: once
j_gene: TRBJ2-7
v_gene: TRBV5-1
d_gene: TRBD1
CDR3aa: CASSLLGQPRPPYEQYF
CDR3nt: TGCGCCAGCAGCTTGCTGGGACAGCCCAGGCCGCCCTACGAGCAGTACTTC

abundance: NA
j_gene: TRBJ2-3
v_gene: TRBV7-9
d_gene: NA
CDR3aa: CASSLPNTDTQYF
CDR3nt: TGTGCCAGCAGCTTACCCAACACAGATACGCAGTATTTT

abundance: NA
j_gene: TRBJ1-5
v_gene: TRBV6-1
d_gene: NA
CDR3aa: CASSEAIFREGQPQHF
CDR3nt: TGTGCCAGCAGTGAAGCGATTTTTAGGGAGGGCCAGCCCCAGCATTTT

abundance: NA
j_gene: TRBJ1-2
v_gene: TRBV11-1
d_gene: NA
CDR3aa: CASSPGKNYGYTF
CDR3nt: TGTGCCAGCAGCCCTGGGAAGAACTATGGCTACACCTTC

abundance: NA
j_gene: TRBJ2-2
v_gene: TRBV27
d_gene: TRBD2
CDR3aa: CASRSLAGKNTGELFF
CDR3nt: TGTGCCAGCAGAAGTTTAGCGGGGAAGAACACCGGGGAGCTGTTTTTT

abundance: NA
j_gene: TRBJ2-3
v_gene: TRBV11-1
d_gene: NA
CDR3aa: CASSRDAGADTQYF
CDR3nt: TGTGCCAGCAGCAGGGACGCAGGGGCAGATACGCAGTATTTT

abundance: few
j_gene: TRBJ1-1
v_gene: TRBV5-1
d_gene: NA
CDR3aa: CASSADLNTEAFF
CDR3nt: TGCGCCAGCAGCGCAGACCTAAACACTGAAGCTTTCTTT

abundance: NA
j_gene: TRBJ1-2
v_gene: TRBV12-3/TRBV12-4
d_gene: NA
CDR3aa: CASSTGRIYGYTF
CDR3nt: TGTGCCAGCAGTACCGGGAGGATCTATGGCTACACCTTC

abundance: NA
j_gene: TRBJ2-2
v_gene: TRBV19
d_gene: NA
CDR3aa: CASSIGTAGELFF
CDR3nt: TGTGCCAGTAGTATCGGGACCGCCGGGGAGCTGTTTTTT

abundance: NA
j_gene: TRBJ1-5
v_gene: TRBV28
d_gene: NA
CDR3aa: CASSSRQSYSNQPQHF
CDR3nt: TGTGCCAGCAGTAGCCGACAGAGTTATAGCAATCAGCCCCAGCATTTT

abundance: NA
j_gene: TRBJ2-7
v_gene: TRBV4-2
d_gene: NA
CDR3aa: CASSQDSSLPYEQYF
CDR3nt: TGTGCCAGCAGCCAAGACTCGAGCCTCCCCTACGAGCAGTACTTC

abundance: NA
j_gene: TRBJ1-2
v_gene: TRBV29-1
d_gene: TRBD1
CDR3aa: CSVIPTGETNNYGYTF
CDR3nt: TGCAGCGTCATCCCGACAGGGGAGACTAACAACTATGGCTACACCTTC

abundance: once
j_gene: TRBJ1-4
v_gene: TRBV5-1
d_gene: NA
CDR3aa: CASSTGNNEKLFF
CDR3nt: TGCGCCAGCTCAACAGGGAATAATGAAAAACTGTTTTTT

abundance: NA
j_gene: TRBJ1-2
v_gene: TRBV28
d_gene: NA
CDR3aa: CASSRDLYGYTF
CDR3nt: TGTGCCAGCAGCCGCGACTTATATGGCTACACCTTC

abundance: NA
j_gene: TRBJ1-2
v_gene: TRBV5-1
d_gene: TRBD1
CDR3aa: CASSLGQGFVYGYTF
CDR3nt: TGCGCCAGCAGCTTGGGACAGGGCTTTGTGTATGGCTACACCTTC

abundance: NA
j_gene: TRBJ2-2
v_gene: TRBV24-1
d_gene: TRBD1
CDR3aa: CATSDRGLTGELFF
CDR3nt: TGTGCCACCAGTGACAGGGGGCTAACCGGGGAGCTGTTTTTT

abundance: NA
j_gene: TRBJ2-1
v_gene: TRBV9
d_gene: TRBD1
CDR3aa: CASGQGIYNEQFF
CDR3nt: TGTGCCAGCGGACAGGGCATCTACAATGAGCAGTTCTTC

abundance: NA
j_gene: TRBJ1-5
v_gene: TRBV19
d_gene: NA
CDR3aa: CASSRGVGGGPHSNQPQHF
CDR3nt: TGTGCCAGTAGTAGAGGCGTAGGGGGGGGACCCCATAGCAATCAGCCCCAGCATTTT

abundance: NA
j_gene: TRBJ1-5
v_gene: TRBV3-1/TRBV3-2
d_gene: NA
CDR3aa: CASSQGGSHQPQHF
CDR3nt: TGTGCCAGCAGCCAAGGTGGTAGTCATCAGCCCCAGCATTTT

abundance: once
j_gene: TRBJ2-1
v_gene: TRBV11-2
d_gene: TRBD2
CDR3aa: CASSLEGTSGRSPLNEQFF
CDR3nt: TGTGCCAGCAGCTTAGAGGGGACTAGCGGGAGGTCTCCTCTCAATGAGCAGTTCTTC